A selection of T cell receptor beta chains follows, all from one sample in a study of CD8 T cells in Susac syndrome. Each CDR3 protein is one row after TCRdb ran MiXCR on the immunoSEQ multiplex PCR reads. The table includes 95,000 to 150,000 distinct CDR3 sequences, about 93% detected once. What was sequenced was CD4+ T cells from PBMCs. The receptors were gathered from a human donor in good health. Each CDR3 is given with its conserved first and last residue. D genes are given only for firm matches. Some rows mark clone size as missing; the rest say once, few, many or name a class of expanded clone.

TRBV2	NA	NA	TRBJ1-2	TGTGCCAGCAGTGAACAGGGGATTGTAGATGGCTACACCTTC	CASSEQGIVDGYTF
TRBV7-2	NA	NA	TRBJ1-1	TGTGCCAGCAGCCCCGCAGGCTCCGGCCAGACTGAAGCTTTCTTT	CASSPAGSGQTEAFF
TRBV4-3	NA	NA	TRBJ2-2	TGCGCCAGCAGCCAAGAATACCCAAAATGGACTATACCCACCGGGGAGCTGTTTTTT	CASSQEYPKWTIPTGELFF
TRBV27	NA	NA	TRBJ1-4	TGTGCCAGCAGTTTAGGTTCTAATGAAAAACTGTTTTTT	CASSLGSNEKLFF
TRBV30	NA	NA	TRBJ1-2	TGTGCCCTTTTACGGCGCACTTCTTATGGCTACACCTTC	CALLRRTSYGYTF
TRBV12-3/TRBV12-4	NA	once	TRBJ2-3	TGTGCCAGCAGTCTACTTCTGCTTACGCAGTATTTT	CASSLLLLTQYF
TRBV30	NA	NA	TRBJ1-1	TGTGCCTGGAGTGTAGGGCGGGGAAACACTGAAGCTTTCTTT	CAWSVGRGNTEAFF
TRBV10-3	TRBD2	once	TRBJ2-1	TGTGCCATCAGTGCGGGACTAGCGGGCCGCTACAATGAGCAGTTCTTC	CAISAGLAGRYNEQFF
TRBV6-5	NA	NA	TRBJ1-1	TGTGCCAGCAGTTACCCCCCCGGGGTCAGCGGTTCAGGCACTGAAGCTTTCTTT	CASSYPPGVSGSGTEAFF
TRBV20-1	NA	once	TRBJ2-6	TGCAGTGCTCTCTATAGGTCTGGGGCCAACGTCCTGACTTTC	CSALYRSGANVLTF
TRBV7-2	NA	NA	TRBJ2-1	TGTGCCAGCAGCTTATCTATAACCCATGAGCAGTTCTTC	CASSLSITHEQFF
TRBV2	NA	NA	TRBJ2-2	TGTGCCAGCAGTGATCAGGGGTCGGGCACCGGGGAGCTGTTTTTT	CASSDQGSGTGELFF
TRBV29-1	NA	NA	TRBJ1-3	TGCAGCGTTGAGGAGGGACAAAACCCCTCTGGAAACACCATATATTTT	CSVEEGQNPSGNTIYF
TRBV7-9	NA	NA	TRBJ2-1	TGTGCCAGCAGGTTCCCGGGCTCACCCACGGGTGAGCAGTTCTTC	CASRFPGSPTGEQFF
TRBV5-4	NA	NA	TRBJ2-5	TGTGCCAGCAGCCCAACGCGGACCCAAGAGACCCAGTACTTC	CASSPTRTQETQYF
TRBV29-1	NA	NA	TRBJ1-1	TGCAGCGTTGAAGTACGTCGACGGGTGAACACTGAAGCTTTCTTT	CSVEVRRRVNTEAFF
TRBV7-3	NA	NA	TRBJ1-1	TGTGCCAGCTCGAGTGGGGACAAGAACACTGAAGCTTTCTTT	CASSSGDKNTEAFF
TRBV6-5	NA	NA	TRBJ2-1	TGTGCCAGCAGTTACTCGAAACCCCGCGACGGGGGTGAGCAGTTCTTC	CASSYSKPRDGGEQFF
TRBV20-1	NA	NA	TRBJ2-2	TGCAGTGCTAGTAATCAACAGACCTACACCGGGGAGCTGTTTTTT	CSASNQQTYTGELFF
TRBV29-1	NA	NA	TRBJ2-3	TGCAGCGTGGAGACAGACATCCACACAGATACGCAGTATTTT	CSVETDIHTDTQYF
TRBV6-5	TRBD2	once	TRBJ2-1	TGTGCCAGCAGTTACGGTACGGGCGGGAGGCCGCAGGCCGTTCTATACAATGAGCAGTTCTTC	CASSYGTGGRPQAVLYNEQFF
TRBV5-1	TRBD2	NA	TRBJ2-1	TGCGCCAGCAGCTTCACTAGCGGGAGCGTAAATGAGCAGTTCTTC	CASSFTSGSVNEQFF
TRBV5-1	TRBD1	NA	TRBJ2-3	TGCGCCAGCAGCCGGGGACAGGGGGCAGGCACAGATACGCAGTATTTT	CASSRGQGAGTDTQYF
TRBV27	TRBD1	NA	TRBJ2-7	TGTGCCAGCAATGCTTACAGGGGTATGGACGAGCAGTACTTC	CASNAYRGMDEQYF
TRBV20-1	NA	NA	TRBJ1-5	TGCAGTGCTAGAGATTCCCTGGGCAGATACAATCAGCCCCAGCATTTT	CSARDSLGRYNQPQHF
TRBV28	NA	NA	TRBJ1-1	TGTGCCAGCAGTGAGCTCAGGAGCACTGAAGCTTTCTTT	CASSELRSTEAFF
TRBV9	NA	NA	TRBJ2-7	TGTGCCAGCAGCGAAGGAGTGACACTCTCCTACGAGCAGTACTTC	CASSEGVTLSYEQYF
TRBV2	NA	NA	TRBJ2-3	TGTGCCAGCAGTGAAACGGGAGTAGGGGCAGATACGCAGTATTTT	CASSETGVGADTQYF
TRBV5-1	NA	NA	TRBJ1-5	TGCGCCAGCAGCCCGGGGGGGCGGGCCAATCAGCCCCAGCATTTT	CASSPGGRANQPQHF
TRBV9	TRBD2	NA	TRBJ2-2	TGTGCCAGCAGCGTAGATCGAGCGGGAGGAACCGGGGAGCTGTTTTTT	CASSVDRAGGTGELFF
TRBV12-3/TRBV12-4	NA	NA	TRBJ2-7	TGTGCCAGCAGTCCCCAAGATCGAGAGCAGTACTTC	CASSPQDREQYF